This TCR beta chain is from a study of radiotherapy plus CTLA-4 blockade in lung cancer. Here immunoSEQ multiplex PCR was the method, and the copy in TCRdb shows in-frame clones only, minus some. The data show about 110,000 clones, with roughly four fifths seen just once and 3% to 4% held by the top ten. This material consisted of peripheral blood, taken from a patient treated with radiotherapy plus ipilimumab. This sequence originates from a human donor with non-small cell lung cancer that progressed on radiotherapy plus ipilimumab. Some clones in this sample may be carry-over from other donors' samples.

As DNA, the CDR3 is TGTGCCAGCAGTTTATTCCGGGGTAAGCAGTTCTTC. This codes for CASSLFRGKQFF. The gene calls are TRBV27 and TRBJ2-1; D possibly corresponds to TRBD2 (5 bases). This CDR3 spans 12 amino acids. Germline CDR1 MNHEY, CDR2 SMNVEV (reference sequence). The ends were cut back, 1 base at V and 11 bases at J, with 9 bases in the middle.